The 31 T cell receptor beta chains below were found in one sample sequenced in a study of blood T cell repertoires in COVID-19. Profiled with immunoSEQ multiplex PCR; TCRdb holds only in-frame clones, not every one. The top ten clones hold approximately 4% of a sample with about 190,000 clones, around nine tenths of them seen once. The material sequenced was peripheral blood. Receptors were obtained from a human donor in a cohort sampled during active COVID-19.

This chain uses TRBV6-2 or TRBV6-3 with TRBJ2-5, with a possible D match to TRBD1 (6 bases). The germline gives CDR1 MNHEY, CDR2 SVGEGT. The V end was cut by 4 bases, the J end by 5 bases, with 23 bases between. The CDR3 covers 17 residues. CDR3 nucleotide sequence: TGTGCCAGCAGTTCCCCCTCCTGGGGACATCAGACGGAGACCCAGTACTTC. It specifies CASSSPSWGHQTETQYF.

There are a few counts of this clone. The chain recombines TRBV6-5 with TRBJ1-1, with a weak D call TRBD1 (5 bases). This CDR3 region has 12 residues. V dropped 4 bases and J dropped 6 bases, with 9 bases sitting between them. Germline CDR1 MNHEY, CDR2 SVGAGI. CDR3 sequence reads: CASSSDISEAFF. The CDR3 DNA is TGTGCCAGCAGTTCGGACATCTCTGAAGCTTTCTTT.

The chain combines TRBV5-1 with TRBJ2-6; the D is unclear. Per germline, CDR1 SGHRS and CDR2 YFSETQ. Trimming took 5 bases from V and 0 from J, leaving 9 bases between them. This CDR3 spans 15 amino acids. The CDR3 coding sequence is TGCGCCAGCAGTGAACAGAACTCTGGGGCCAACGTCCTGACTTTC. Residues: CASSEQNSGANVLTF.

V and J are TRBV7-2 and TRBJ2-7; no clear D gene. CDR3 length: 13 amino acids. Germline V gene lookup returns CDR1 SGHTA and CDR2 FQGNSA. The V gene lost 1 base and the J gene lost 5 bases, with 9 bases spanning the gap. The CDR3 nucleotides are TGTGCCAGCAGCTTAGGCACATATAACGAGCAGTACTTC. It codes for CASSLGTYNEQYF.

J is TRBJ2-5 and V is TRBV9, with D perhaps TRBD2 (6 bases). Trimming stripped 7 bases from V and 4 bases from J, with 14 bases between. This CDR3 region has 13 residues. Per germline, CDR1 SGDLS and CDR2 YYNGEE. CDR3 protein: CASSPGAGETQYF. The CDR3 region has the DNA TGTGCCAGCTCTCCGGGAGCTGGAGAGACCCAGTACTTC. Based on the CDR3 plus reference TRBV9 and TRBJ2-5, the full variable domain is DSGVTQTPKHLITATGQRVTLRCSPRSGDLSVYWYQQSLDQGLQFLIQYYNGEERAKGNILERFSAQQFPDLHSELNLSSLELGDSALYFCASSPGAGETQYFGPGTRLLVL.

This clone has just one count. The CDR3: CASSETGYGYTF. Written as DNA, the CDR3 is TGTGCCAGCAGCGAAACAGGGTACGGCTACACCTTC. The chain carries TRBV5-4 and TRBJ1-2; possibly TRBD1 for D (6 bases). V lost 4 bases and J 8 bases, leaving 12 bases between the germline ends. CDR1 and CDR2 (germline): SGHNT, YYREEE (reference sequence). CDR3 length: 12 residues.

The chain is built from TRBV18 and TRBJ2-7, with D possibly TRBD1 on 6 matching bases. The CDR3 covers 16 residues. CDR1 is KGHSH, CDR2 LQKENI, per germline. The V end was cut by 2 bases, the J end by 7 bases, with 21 bases between. The CDR3 spells CASSPGLRGGVEEQYF. The CDR3 coding sequence is TGTGCCAGCTCACCAGGGTTAAGAGGGGGAGTAGAGGAGCAGTACTTC.

This sequence joins TRBV6-5 and TRBJ2-7; perhaps TRBD1 as D (5 bases). V was shortened by 8 bases and J by 5 bases, with 13 bases between the two germline ends. CDR1 MNHEY and CDR2 SVGAGI come from the germline V gene. CDR3 length: 12 residues. The CDR3 nucleotides are TGTGCCAGCGGGGCTAGGCTCGACGAGCAGTACTTC. It specifies CASGARLDEQYF.

The V and J genes are TRBV6-5 and TRBJ2-2; 8 nucleotides match TRBD1. This CDR3 region has 15 residues. V lost 6 bases, J lost 0 bases, and 3 bases stayed unmatched. Germline values: CDR1 MNHEY, CDR2 SVGAGI. CDR3 bases: TGTGCCAGCAGACTGACAGGGGCGAACACCGGGGAGCTGTTTTTT. Translating it yields CASRLTGANTGELFF.

V usage is TRBV30 and J usage is TRBJ2-7, with D maybe TRBD2 (5 bases). V was clipped by 1 base and J by 3 bases, with 10 bases between them. The CDR3 totals 13 residues. The germline CDR1 and CDR2 sequences are GTSNPN and SVGIG (reference sequence). CDR3 in amino acids: CAWSGPSLYEQYF. In DNA form, the CDR3 reads TGTGCCTGGAGTGGCCCTAGCCTCTACGAGCAGTACTTC.

This rearrangement joins TRBV11-2 to TRBJ2-5; no reliable D call. From germline, CDR1 is SGHAT and CDR2 FQNNGV. Trimming cost V 4 bases and J 2 bases, with 5 bases left between them. This CDR3 comprises 12 residues. CDR3 protein: CASSYLQETQYF. As DNA, the CDR3 is TGTGCCAGCAGCTACTTGCAAGAGACCCAGTACTTC.

This chain uses TRBV19 with TRBJ1-1, with D unresolved. The CDR3 spans 14 residues. V shed 6 bases and J shed 6 bases, with 17 bases lying between them. CDR1 is LNHDA, CDR2 SQIVND, per germline (reference sequence). CDR3 nucleotides: TGTGCCAGTAGCCCCTCCCCGGGAGTCGCTGAAGCTTTCTTT. Protein sequence: CASSPSPGVAEAFF.

Points on this clone: The sample contains more than one DNA sequence encoding this CDR3. The rearrangement joins TRBV7-9 to TRBJ1-2, with no clear D. Trimming left V 1 base short and J 5 bases short, with 5 bases between. The CDR3 sequence is 12 residues long. From germline, CDR1 is SEHNR and CDR2 FQNEAQ (reference sequence). The CDR3 region has the DNA TGTGCCAGCAGCTTAGACAGTTATGGCTACACCTTC. Protein product: CASSLDSYGYTF.

This clone has only one observation. The J gene is TRBJ2-1, the V gene TRBV29-1, with 13 bases matching TRBD2. The CDR3 is made up of 17 amino acids. Germline V CDR1 and CDR2: SQVTM, ANQGSEA. The trim removed 3 bases at V and 7 bases at J, leaving 12 bases unmatched. This chain's CDR3 is CSVDPFLGTSGKNEQFF. The CDR3 coding sequence is TGCAGCGTTGACCCGTTCTTGGGGACTAGCGGGAAAAATGAGCAGTTCTTC.

The gene calls are TRBV27 and TRBJ1-6; 10 bases agree with TRBD1. There are 15 residues in the CDR3. V was pared by 5 bases and J by 8 bases, with 6 bases of the junction left unmatched. In germline, CDR1 is MNHEY, CDR2 SMNVEV (reference sequence). Written as DNA, the CDR3 is TGTGCCAGCAGTCGAGAGACAGGGGGCTATTCACCCCTCCACTTT. It codes for CASSRETGGYSPLHF.

The genes are TRBV18 and TRBJ2-5; D may be TRBD2 (5 bases). Trimming took 3 bases from V and 2 from J, leaving 13 bases between them. Per germline, CDR1 KGHSH and CDR2 LQKENI. The CDR3 runs 15 residues. The CDR3 loop reads CASSPRVGPQETQYF. In DNA, the CDR3 is TGTGCCAGCTCACCGAGGGTTGGACCTCAAGAGACCCAGTACTTC.

The chain uses TRBV4-3 and TRBJ2-7, with 7 positions matching TRBD2. Germline CDR1 LGHNA, CDR2 YSLEER. The CDR3 has 15 residues. V shed 1 base and J 7 bases; nucleotides not matched to a gene: 10. CDR3 nucleotides: TGCGCCAGCAGCCAAGTATACGCGGGAGTCGAAGAGCAGTACTTC. Its translation: CASSQVYAGVEEQYF.

The rearrangement joins TRBV9 to TRBJ2-7; TRBD1 aligns across 10 bases. J lost 4 bases, V lost 3 bases, and 7 bases had no gene match. The germline V gene has CDR1 SGDLS and CDR2 YYNGEE. The CDR3 runs 15 residues. CDR3 sequence: CASSASGTGVYEQYF. CDR3 in DNA: TGTGCCAGCAGCGCTTCCGGGACAGGGGTGTACGAGCAGTACTTC.

The V call is TRBV14, the J call TRBJ1-1; D is unclear. Trimming took off 4 bases at V and 8 bases at J, with 11 bases between the two ends. The CDR3 length is 12 residues. CDR1 is SGHDN, CDR2 FVKESK, per germline. DNA for the CDR3: TGTGCCAGCAGCCCGACTCGAACGGAAGCTTTCTTT. It encodes CASSPTRTEAFF.

The chain joins TRBV2 to TRBJ2-5; 7 positions agree with TRBD1. Germline lookup yields CDR1 SNHLY and CDR2 FYNNEI. The CDR3 runs to 15 residues. With 6 bases clipped from V and 5 bases from J, the junction kept 12 bases outside the gene matches. CDR3 in amino acids: CASRKDRVEGETQYF. The CDR3 DNA sequence: TGTGCCAGCAGAAAAGACAGGGTTGAGGGTGAGACCCAGTACTTC.

V and J are TRBV27 and TRBJ1-2; possible D gene TRBD1, 6 bases. Germline V gene sequence: CDR1 MNHEY, CDR2 SMNVEV (reference sequence). Trimming took off 5 bases at V and 5 bases at J, with 18 bases between the two ends. The CDR3 has 15 amino acids. CDR3 coding DNA: TGTGCCAGCAGTCCCCGACAGGCCACCCTTTATGGCTACACCTTC. Translating it yields CASSPRQATLYGYTF.

This clone was seen a single time. V is TRBV5-1 and J is TRBJ1-1; the match to TRBD1 covers 7 bases. J gave up 6 bases and V 0 bases, and 5 bases lay outside the gene matches. This CDR3 has 14 residues. Per germline, CDR1 SGHRS and CDR2 YFSETQ. The CDR3 reads CASSLATGLPEAFF. The DNA of the CDR3 is TGCGCCAGCAGCTTGGCGACAGGGCTCCCTGAAGCTTTCTTT.

The gene calls are TRBV11-2 and TRBJ1-2; no clear D. From germline, CDR1 is SGHAT and CDR2 FQNNGV. The V end was cut by 0 bases, the J end by 7 bases, with 9 bases between. CDR3 length: 13 amino acids. CDR3 loop: CASSLDRALGYTF. In nucleotides, the CDR3 is TGTGCCAGCAGCTTAGACAGAGCGCTTGGCTACACCTTC.

The chain recombines TRBV24-1 with TRBJ2-5, with D perhaps matching TRBD1 (5 bases). CDR3 length: 14 amino acids. Germline CDR1 and CDR2: KGHDR and SFDVKD. The V gene lost 12 bases and the J gene lost 0 bases, with 16 bases spanning the gap. The CDR3 nucleotides read TGTGCCCTCGCACGGCCAGGGAACCAAGAGACCCAGTACTTC. This codes for CALARPGNQETQYF.

This clone came up a few times. This chain uses TRBV27 with TRBJ2-1; 9 bases match TRBD1. Trimming cost V 0 bases and J 9 bases; bases outside gene matches: 9. CDR1 MNHEY and CDR2 SMNVEV come from the germline V gene (reference sequence). This CDR3 region has 16 residues. The CDR3 nucleotides are TGTGCCAGCAGTTTATCACGGACAGGGGAGTTTGCTGAGCAGTTCTTC. It specifies CASSLSRTGEFAEQFF.

The table lists this clone with a count of one. The V and J genes are TRBV7-2 and TRBJ1-2, with D possibly being TRBD1 (6 bases). This CDR3 is 16 amino acids long. In germline, CDR1 is SGHTA, CDR2 FQGNSA. V was pared by 5 bases and J by 0 bases, with 16 bases between. CDR3 loop: CASSPGGTRSNYGYTF. The CDR3 coding sequence is TGTGCCAGCAGCCCGGGGGGGACACGTTCTAACTATGGCTACACCTTC.

V is TRBV18 and J is TRBJ2-2; tentatively, D is TRBD2 (6 bases). V lost 2 bases, J lost 1 base, and 11 bases lay in between. There are 16 residues in the CDR3. Looked up from germline, CDR1 is KGHSH and CDR2 is LQKENI. CDR3 residues: CASSPFGRENTGELFF. CDR3 nucleotide sequence: TGTGCCAGCTCACCATTCGGGCGGGAGAACACCGGGGAGCTGTTTTTT. Based on the CDR3 plus reference TRBV18 and TRBJ2-2, the full variable domain is NAGVMQNPRHLVRRRGQEARLRCSPMKGHSHVYWYRQLPEEGLKFMVYLQKENIIDESGMPKERFSAEFPKEGPSILRIQQVVRGDSAAYFCASSPFGRENTGELFFGEGSRLTVL.

The chain recombines TRBV19 with TRBJ2-1; 7 bases agree with TRBD1. The CDR3 contains 14 residues. The trim removed 6 bases at V and 9 bases at J, leaving 11 bases unmatched. The germline V gene encodes CDR1 LNHDA and CDR2 SQIVND (reference sequence). The chain's CDR3 is CASRTTGSVGEQFF. The DNA for the CDR3 is TGTGCCAGTAGGACGACAGGGTCGGTTGGTGAGCAGTTCTTC.

The chain combines TRBV7-2 with TRBJ1-2; TRBD1 matches at 7 bases. Looked up from germline, CDR1 is SGHTA and CDR2 is FQGNSA. Trimming removed 5 bases from V and 2 bases from J; junction bases left unmatched: 8. This CDR3 is built from 15 residues. DNA for the CDR3: TGTGCCAGCAGCCCAAGGACAGGTCCCAACTATGGCTACACCTTC. Amino acid sequence: CASSPRTGPNYGYTF.

The chain has TRBV12-3 or TRBV12-4 and TRBJ1-4; the match to TRBD1 covers 8 bases. The CDR3 extends over 13 amino acids. V was clipped by 6 bases and J by 8 bases; unmatched bases: 5. For the CDR3, the DNA is TGTGCCAGCAGGGACAGGGAGGTGGAAAAACTGTTTTTT. Amino acids: CASRDREVEKLFF.

This chain uses TRBV7-2 with TRBJ2-1, with 8 positions matching TRBD1. Germline lookup yields CDR1 SGHTA and CDR2 FQGNSA. Trimming at V came to 2 bases and at J to 2 bases, leaving 5 bases not matched to a gene. CDR3 size: 16 residues. The CDR3 sequence: CASSLFGTGAYNEQFF. CDR3 sequence (DNA): TGTGCCAGCAGCTTATTCGGGACAGGCGCCTACAATGAGCAGTTCTTC.